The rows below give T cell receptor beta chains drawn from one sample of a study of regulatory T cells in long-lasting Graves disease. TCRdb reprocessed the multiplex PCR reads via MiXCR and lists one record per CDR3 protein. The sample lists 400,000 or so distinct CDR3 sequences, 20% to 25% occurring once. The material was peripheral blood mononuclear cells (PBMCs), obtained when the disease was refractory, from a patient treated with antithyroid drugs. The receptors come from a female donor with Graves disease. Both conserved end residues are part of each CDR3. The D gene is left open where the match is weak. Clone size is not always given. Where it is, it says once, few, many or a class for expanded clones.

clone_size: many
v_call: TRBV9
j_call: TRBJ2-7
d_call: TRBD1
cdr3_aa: CASSTHGTGAYEQYF
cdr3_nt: TGTGCCAGCAGCACCCACGGGACAGGTGCCTACGAGCAGTACTTC

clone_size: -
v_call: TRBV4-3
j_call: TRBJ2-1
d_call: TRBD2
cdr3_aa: CASSQDEWAASGSIYNEQFF
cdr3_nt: TGCGCCAGCAGCCAAGATGAGTGGGCGGCTAGCGGGAGTATCTACAATGAGCAGTTCTTC

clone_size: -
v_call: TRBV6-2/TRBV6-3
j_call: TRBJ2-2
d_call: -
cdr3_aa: CASTPVETGELFF
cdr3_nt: TGTGCCAGCACCCCCGTGGAGACCGGGGAGCTGTTTTTT

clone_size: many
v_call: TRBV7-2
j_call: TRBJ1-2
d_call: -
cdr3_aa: CASSPGTVHTF
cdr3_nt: TGTGCCAGCAGTCCCGGCACAGTGCACACCTTC

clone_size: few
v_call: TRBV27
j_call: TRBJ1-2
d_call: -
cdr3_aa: CASGPQGPGLGYTF
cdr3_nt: TGTGCCAGCGGCCCACAGGGTCCCGGGTTAGGCTACACCTTC

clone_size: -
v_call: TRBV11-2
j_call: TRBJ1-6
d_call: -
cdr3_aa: CASSSEGHHNTPLHF
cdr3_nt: TGTGCCAGCAGCTCCGAGGGACACCATAATACACCCCTCCACTTT

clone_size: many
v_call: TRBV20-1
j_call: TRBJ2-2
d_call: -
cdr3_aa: CSVVRNTGELFF
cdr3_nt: TGCAGTGTCGTCAGGAACACCGGGGAGCTGTTTTTT

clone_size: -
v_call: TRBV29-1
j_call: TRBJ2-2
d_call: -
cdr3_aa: CSVADGNTGELFF
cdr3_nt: TGCAGCGTAGCAGACGGCAACACCGGGGAGCTGTTTTTT

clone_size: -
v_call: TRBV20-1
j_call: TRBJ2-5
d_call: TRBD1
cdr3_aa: CSARRDDRGETQYF
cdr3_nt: TGCAGTGCTAGAAGGGACGACAGGGGAGAGACCCAGTACTTC

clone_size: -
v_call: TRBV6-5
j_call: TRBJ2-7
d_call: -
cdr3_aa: CASSYRQGGRGEQYF
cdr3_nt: TGTGCCAGCAGTTACAGACAGGGAGGTAGGGGCGAGCAGTACTTC

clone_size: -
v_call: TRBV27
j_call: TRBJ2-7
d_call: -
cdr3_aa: CASSVGSRVEQYF
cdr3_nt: TGTGCCAGCAGTGTCGGTTCTCGCGTCGAGCAGTACTTC

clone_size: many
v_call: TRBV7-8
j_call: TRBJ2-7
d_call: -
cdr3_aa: CASSSRDTGPHEQYF
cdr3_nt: TGTGCCAGCAGCTCACGGGACACCGGGCCCCACGAGCAGTACTTC

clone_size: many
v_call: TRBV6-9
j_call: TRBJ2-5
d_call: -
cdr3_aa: CASSWSRDKGGETQYF
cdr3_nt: TGTGCCAGCAGTTGGAGCCGGGACAAGGGTGGTGAGACCCAGTACTTC

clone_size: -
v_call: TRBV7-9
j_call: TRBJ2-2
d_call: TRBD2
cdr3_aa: CASSAPGLALRIGTGELFF
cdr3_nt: TGTGCCAGCAGCGCACCGGGACTAGCACTTCGTATTGGGACCGGGGAGCTGTTTTTT

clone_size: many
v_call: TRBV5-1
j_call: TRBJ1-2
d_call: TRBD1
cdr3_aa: CASSFRDRSDGYTF
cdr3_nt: TGCGCCAGCAGCTTCCGGGACAGGTCGGATGGCTACACCTTC

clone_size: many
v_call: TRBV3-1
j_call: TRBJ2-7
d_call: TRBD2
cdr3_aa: CASSLRTSGAATYEQYF
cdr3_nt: TGTGCCAGCAGCCTTCGGACTAGCGGTGCCGCCACCTACGAGCAGTACTTC

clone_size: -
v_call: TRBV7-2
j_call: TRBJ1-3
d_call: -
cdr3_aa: CASSLRVGGYGNTIYF
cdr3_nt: TGTGCCAGCAGCCTCCGGGTGGGGGGGTACGGAAACACCATATATTTT